This entry concerns a single T cell receptor (beta chain). This entry belongs to a study of T cells expressing NK-cell markers. About the research overall: It was from sorted CD3+CD56+NKG2C+, CD3+CD56+NKG2C- and CD3+CD56-NKG2C+ T cells that TCR beta repertoires came.

This CDR3 region has 16 residues. CDR1 and CDR2 from the germline V gene are SEHNR and FQNEAQ (reference sequence). From its re-call of the 5' RACE reads, TCRdb lists each CDR3 protein once, without DNA. In total, the table holds some 150,000 distinct CDR3 sequences. This sequence originates from a young man in good health. V and J are TRBV7-9 and TRBJ1-4; TCRdb proposes TRBD1, but this gene call is untestable without DNA. The sample taken for sequencing was blood T cells: a sorted CD56 or NKG2C T cell subset, CD4+ or CD8+ T cells, or bulk PBMC T cells (not recorded which). CDR3 amino acids: CASSLSSAGVKEKLFF. The entire variable domain, with the rest obtained from reference TRBV7-9 and TRBJ1-4, is as follows: DTGVSQNPRHKITKRGQNVTFRCDPISEHNRLYWYRQTLGQGPEFLTYFQNEAQLEKSRLLSDRFSAERPKGSFSTLEIQRTEQGDSAMYLCASSLSSAGVKEKLFFGSGTQLSVL.